Included here is one T cell receptor beta chain sequence, with context. The repertoire was sequenced with immunoSEQ multiplex PCR; TCRdb's copy has only in-frame clones and lacks some. The table includes about 95,000 clones, approximately 86% detected once. The CDR3 has 15 amino acids. The ends lost 4 bases at V and 5 bases at J; junction bases unmatched: 11. Germline values: CDR1 SGHRS, CDR2 YFSETQ. This sample was included in a study of control samples from healthy donors and cancer patients. This chain uses TRBV5-1 with TRBJ2-7, with TRBD1 matching 8 bases. The sequenced material came from blood. The source is a man younger than 40 in good health. This CDR3 is CASSSVQGAFDEQYF. CDR3 coding DNA: TGCGCCAGCAGCAGCGTTCAGGGGGCTTTTGACGAGCAGTACTTC.